A selection of T cell receptor beta chains follows, all from one sample in a study of blood T cell repertoires in COVID-19. The table came from immunoSEQ multiplex PCR; TCRdb's copy has only in-frame clones and leaves some out. The table records 150,000 to 200,000 clones, roughly 90% of them present only once. Input material: peripheral blood. The receptors derive from a man in his late teens or twenties with acute or convalescent COVID-19. Each CDR3 is given with its conserved first and last residue. The D gene is left open where the match is weak. The size of a clone is reported for some rows only, either as once, few or many, or as a class for expanded clones.

cdr3_aa: CASSSSLYYGYTF
cdr3_nt: TGTGCCAGCAGTTCCTCACTCTATTATGGCTACACCTTC
d_call: NA
v_call: TRBV27
j_call: TRBJ1-2
clone_size: NA

cdr3_aa: CATRGTGSYEQYF
cdr3_nt: TGTGCCACCAGGGGGACAGGGTCCTACGAGCAGTACTTC
d_call: TRBD1
v_call: TRBV10-3
j_call: TRBJ2-7
clone_size: NA

cdr3_aa: CASSEPAGGDYGYTF
cdr3_nt: TGTGCCAGCAGTGAACCCGCAGGGGGCGACTATGGCTACACCTTC
d_call: TRBD1
v_call: TRBV25-1
j_call: TRBJ1-2
clone_size: once

cdr3_aa: CASSSPHSGEQFF
cdr3_nt: TGTGCCAGCAGCTCCCCACATAGCGGTGAGCAGTTCTTC
d_call: NA
v_call: TRBV7-9
j_call: TRBJ2-1
clone_size: NA

cdr3_aa: CASSRPLISGERNTIYF
cdr3_nt: TGTGCCAGCAGCCGCCCTCTGATCTCGGGTGAGAGAAACACCATATATTTT
d_call: NA
v_call: TRBV14
j_call: TRBJ1-3
clone_size: NA

cdr3_aa: CASSRQGAGGYTF
cdr3_nt: TGTGCCAGCAGTCGGCAGGGGGCGGGTGGCTACACCTTC
d_call: TRBD1
v_call: TRBV12-3/TRBV12-4
j_call: TRBJ1-2
clone_size: NA

cdr3_aa: CASSPPGQASGNTIYF
cdr3_nt: TGTGCCAGCAGTCCTCCCGGACAGGCCTCTGGAAACACCATATATTTT
d_call: TRBD1
v_call: TRBV2
j_call: TRBJ1-3
clone_size: NA

cdr3_aa: CASSEAQGTYGYTF
cdr3_nt: TGTGCCAGCAGTGAGGCCCAGGGGACCTATGGCTACACCTTC
d_call: NA
v_call: TRBV6-1
j_call: TRBJ1-2
clone_size: NA

cdr3_aa: CASSSGQLNSPLHF
cdr3_nt: TGCGCCAGCAGCTCCGGACAGCTTAATTCACCCCTCCACTTT
d_call: NA
v_call: TRBV5-1
j_call: TRBJ1-6
clone_size: NA

cdr3_aa: CASSPSISNTEAFF
cdr3_nt: TGTGCCAGCTCACCTTCTATATCGAACACTGAAGCTTTCTTT
d_call: NA
v_call: TRBV18
j_call: TRBJ1-1
clone_size: NA

cdr3_aa: CASSLGIRPGQGVYNEQFF
cdr3_nt: TGTGCCAGCAGCCTTGGGATTCGGCCGGGACAGGGGGTATACAATGAGCAGTTCTTC
d_call: TRBD1
v_call: TRBV5-4
j_call: TRBJ2-1
clone_size: once

cdr3_aa: CASTSGYSAEAFF
cdr3_nt: TGTGCCAGTACCTCCGGTTACAGTGCTGAAGCTTTCTTT
d_call: NA
v_call: TRBV19
j_call: TRBJ1-1
clone_size: NA

cdr3_aa: CASSLNAGHGYTF
cdr3_nt: TGTGCCAGCAGTTTAAATGCAGGGCATGGCTACACCTTC
d_call: NA
v_call: TRBV27
j_call: TRBJ1-2
clone_size: many

cdr3_aa: CAWSPRTGASSYNSPLHF
cdr3_nt: TGTGCCTGGAGCCCACGTACAGGGGCCAGCTCCTATAATTCACCCCTCCACTTT
d_call: TRBD1
v_call: TRBV30
j_call: TRBJ1-6
clone_size: NA

cdr3_aa: CASTRTDGELFF
cdr3_nt: TGTGCCAGTACCCGGACAGACGGGGAGCTGTTTTTT
d_call: NA
v_call: TRBV19
j_call: TRBJ2-2
clone_size: NA

cdr3_aa: CASSFQELTEAFF
cdr3_nt: TGTGCCAGCAGCTTCCAGGAATTAACTGAAGCTTTCTTT
d_call: NA
v_call: TRBV11-2
j_call: TRBJ1-1
clone_size: NA